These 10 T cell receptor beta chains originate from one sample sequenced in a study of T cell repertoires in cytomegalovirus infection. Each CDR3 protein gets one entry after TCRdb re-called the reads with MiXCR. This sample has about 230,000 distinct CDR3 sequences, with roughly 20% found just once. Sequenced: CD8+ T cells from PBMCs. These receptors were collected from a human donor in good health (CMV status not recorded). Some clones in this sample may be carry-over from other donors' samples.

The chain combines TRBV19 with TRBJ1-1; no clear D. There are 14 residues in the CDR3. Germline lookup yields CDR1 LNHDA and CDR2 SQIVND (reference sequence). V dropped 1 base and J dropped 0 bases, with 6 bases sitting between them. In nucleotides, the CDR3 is TGTGCCAGTAGTATAGGGGCCATGAACACTGAAGCTTTCTTT. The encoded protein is CASSIGAMNTEAFF.

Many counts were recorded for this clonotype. CDR3 coding DNA: TGTGCCAGCAGCTTTTACGGCGGGCCCCGGTACGAGCAGTACTTC. It yields the protein CASSFYGGPRYEQYF. This chain links TRBV7-2 with TRBJ2-7; tentatively, D is TRBD2 (5 bases). Trimming took 3 bases from V and 4 from J, leaving 16 bases between them. The germline V gene encodes CDR1 SGHTA and CDR2 FQGNSA. This CDR3 is built from 15 residues.

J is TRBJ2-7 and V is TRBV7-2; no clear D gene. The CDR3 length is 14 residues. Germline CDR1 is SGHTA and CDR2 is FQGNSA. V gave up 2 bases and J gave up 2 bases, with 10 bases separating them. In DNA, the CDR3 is TGTGCCAGCAGCTTAACCGGGCCCCCCTACGAGCAGTACTTC. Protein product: CASSLTGPPYEQYF.

The chain's CDR3 is CASSIGQGILAEAFF. CDR3 sequence (DNA): TGTGCCAGTAGTATCGGACAGGGGATCTTGGCTGAAGCTTTCTTT. V usage is TRBV19 and J usage is TRBJ1-1; TRBD1 matches at 9 bases. Germline V gene lookup returns CDR1 LNHDA and CDR2 SQIVND (reference sequence). J was trimmed by 6 bases and V by 3 bases; bases with no gene match: 8. CDR3 length: 15 residues.

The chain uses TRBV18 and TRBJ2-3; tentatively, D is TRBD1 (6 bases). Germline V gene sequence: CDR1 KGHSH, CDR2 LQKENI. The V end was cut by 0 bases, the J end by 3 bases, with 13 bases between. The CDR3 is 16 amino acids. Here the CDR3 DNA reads TGTGCCAGCTCACCACCGCTCGGCAGGGGTACAGATACGCAGTATTTT. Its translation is CASSPPLGRGTDTQYF.

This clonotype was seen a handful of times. CDR3 amino acids: CASSTGGPYNEQFF. CDR3 bases: TGTGCCAGCAGTACGGGGGGGCCCTACAATGAGCAGTTCTTC. The V gene is TRBV6-2 or TRBV6-3, the J gene TRBJ2-1; 8 bases agree with TRBD2. The J segment lost 2 bases and the V segment lost 5 bases, leaving 2 bases of the junction unmatched. The CDR3 loop spans 14 amino acids. Germline V gene sequence: CDR1 MNHEY, CDR2 SVGEGT.

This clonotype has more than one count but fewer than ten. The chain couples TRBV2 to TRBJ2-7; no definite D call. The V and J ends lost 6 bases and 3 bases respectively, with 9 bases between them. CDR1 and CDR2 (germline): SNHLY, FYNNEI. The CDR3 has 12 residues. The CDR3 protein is CASSEINYEQYF. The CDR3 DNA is TGTGCCAGCAGCGAGATCAACTACGAGCAGTACTTC.

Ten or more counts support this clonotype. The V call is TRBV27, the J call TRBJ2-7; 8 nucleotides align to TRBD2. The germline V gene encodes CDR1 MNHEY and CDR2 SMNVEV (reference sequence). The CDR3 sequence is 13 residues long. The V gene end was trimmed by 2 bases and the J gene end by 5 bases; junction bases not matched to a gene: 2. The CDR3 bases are TGTGCCAGCAGTTTAGGGCGGGGGGACGAGCAGTACTTC. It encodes CASSLGRGDEQYF.

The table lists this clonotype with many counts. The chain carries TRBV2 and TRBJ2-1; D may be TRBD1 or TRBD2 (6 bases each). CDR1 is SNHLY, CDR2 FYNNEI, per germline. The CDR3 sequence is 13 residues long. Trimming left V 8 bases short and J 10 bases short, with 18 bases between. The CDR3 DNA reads TGTGCCAGCCCCAGAGTGGGGGGCCGGGAGCAGTTCTTC. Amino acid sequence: CASPRVGGREQFF.

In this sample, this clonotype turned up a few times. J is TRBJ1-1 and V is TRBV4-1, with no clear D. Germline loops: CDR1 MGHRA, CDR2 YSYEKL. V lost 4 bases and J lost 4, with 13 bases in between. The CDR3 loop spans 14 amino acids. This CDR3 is CASSPREFITEAFF. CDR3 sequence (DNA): TGCGCCAGCAGCCCCCGGGAGTTCATCACTGAAGCTTTCTTT.